The 8 T cell receptor beta chains reported below all come from one sample, sequenced in a study of response to subunit inactivated influenza vaccine. TCRdb re-called the RT-PCR reads through MiXCR, storing one row per CDR3 protein. The sample has over 300,000 distinct CDR3 sequences; 21% are singletons. Specimen: PBMCs from blood, collected less than 22 months after vaccination. The receptors were sampled from a man between 50 and 69 years old who received an inactivated influenza vaccine.

The V gene is TRBV7-9, the J gene TRBJ1-3, with D perhaps TRBD1 (6 bases). The V and J ends lost 6 bases and 2 bases respectively, with 14 bases between them. The CDR3 sequence is 15 residues long. The germline CDR1 and CDR2 sequences are SEHNR and FQNEAQ (reference sequence). The chain's CDR3 is CASRREQGPGNTIYF. The CDR3 coding sequence is TGTGCCAGCAGGCGGGAACAGGGACCTGGAAACACCATATATTTT.

The chain combines TRBV19 with TRBJ2-5, with unresolved D. CDR1 is LNHDA and CDR2 is SQIVND in the germline V gene (reference sequence). There are 14 residues in the CDR3. The V gene lost 4 bases and the J gene lost 0 bases, with 9 bases spanning the gap. The CDR3: CASSTTWDQETQYF. The CDR3, as DNA: TGTGCCAGTAGTACCACATGGGACCAAGAGACCCAGTACTTC.

V is TRBV20-1 and J is TRBJ1-2; 9 positions match TRBD1. From germline, CDR1 is DFQATT and CDR2 SNEGSKA (reference sequence). After removal of 5 bases from V and 4 bases from J, the junction contained 17 bases not matched to a gene. The CDR3 is made up of 17 amino acids. CDR3 sequence reads: CSAHMKIGTGFRYGYTF. Here the CDR3 DNA reads TGCAGTGCTCACATGAAGATCGGGACAGGGTTCCGCTATGGCTACACCTTC.

The V gene is TRBV12-3 or TRBV12-4, the J gene TRBJ1-5; 9 bases match TRBD1. The CDR3 totals 16 residues. The V and J ends lost 2 bases and 2 bases, in that order; junction bases with no gene match: 4. In DNA form, the CDR3 reads TGTGCCAGCAGTTTACCAGGACAGGGGCGCAATCAGCCCCAGCATTTT. Protein: CASSLPGQGRNQPQHF.

The gene calls are TRBV5-1 and TRBJ1-5, with unresolved D. V was trimmed by 0 bases and J by 1 base, leaving 8 bases between them. Germline V gene sequence: CDR1 SGHRS, CDR2 YFSETQ. The CDR3 runs 15 residues. This chain's CDR3 is CASSLGDGSNQPQHF. As DNA, the CDR3 is TGCGCCAGCAGCTTGGGGGATGGGAGCAATCAGCCCCAGCATTTT.

The chain has TRBV15 and TRBJ2-6; TRBD1 matches 11 bases. V shed 8 bases, J shed 2 bases, and the junction held 5 bases outside the gene matches. The CDR3 totals 16 residues. CDR1 LNHNV and CDR2 YYDKDF come from the germline V gene (reference sequence). DNA for the CDR3: TGTGCCACCGTCGGGACAGGGGGACCTGGGGCCAACGTCCTGACTTTC. Encoded protein: CATVGTGGPGANVLTF.

This chain joins TRBV4-2 and TRBJ1-4; 8 positions match TRBD1. The V segment lost 6 bases and the J segment 8 bases; nucleotides outside the gene matches: 8. The CDR3 contains 14 residues. CDR1 is LGHNA and CDR2 is YNFKEQ in the germline V gene. In DNA, the CDR3 is TGTGCCAGCAGTGACAGGGGTGGTTACGAAAAACTGTTTTTT. This sequence encodes CASSDRGGYEKLFF.

In its sample, this clonotype was seen a few times. The chain combines TRBV4-2 with TRBJ1-6; a weak D match, TRBD1 (6 bases). This CDR3 region has 17 residues. Trimming cost V 4 bases and J 6 bases, with 19 bases left between them. The germline V gene encodes CDR1 LGHNA and CDR2 YNFKEQ. For the CDR3, the DNA is TGTGCCAGCAGCCCCCCGATCCGGGGACAAACTAATTCACCCCTCCACTTT. It translates to CASSPPIRGQTNSPLHF.